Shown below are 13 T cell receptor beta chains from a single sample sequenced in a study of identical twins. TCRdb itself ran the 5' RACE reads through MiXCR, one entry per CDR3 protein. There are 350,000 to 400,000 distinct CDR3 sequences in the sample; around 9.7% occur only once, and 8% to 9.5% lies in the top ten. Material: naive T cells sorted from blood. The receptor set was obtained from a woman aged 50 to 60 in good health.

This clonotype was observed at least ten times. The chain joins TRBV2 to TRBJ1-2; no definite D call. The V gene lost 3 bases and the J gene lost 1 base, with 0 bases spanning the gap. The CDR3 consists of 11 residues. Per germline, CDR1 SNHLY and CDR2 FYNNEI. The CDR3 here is CASSDNYGYTF. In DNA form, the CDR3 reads TGTGCCAGCAGTGATAACTATGGCTACACCTTC. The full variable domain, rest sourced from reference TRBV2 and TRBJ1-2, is EPEVTQTPSHQVTQMGQEVILRCVPISNHLYFYWYRQILGQKVEFLVSFYNNEISEKSEIFDDQFSVERPDGSNFTLKIRSTKLEDSAMYFCASSDNYGYTFGSGTRLTVV.

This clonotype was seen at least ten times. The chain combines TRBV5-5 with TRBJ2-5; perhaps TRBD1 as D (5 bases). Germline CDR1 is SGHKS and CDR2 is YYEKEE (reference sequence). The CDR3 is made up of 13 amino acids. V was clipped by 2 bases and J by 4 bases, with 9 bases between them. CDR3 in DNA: TGTGCCAGCAGCTTTTCAGGGCTAGAGACCCAGTACTTC. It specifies CASSFSGLETQYF.

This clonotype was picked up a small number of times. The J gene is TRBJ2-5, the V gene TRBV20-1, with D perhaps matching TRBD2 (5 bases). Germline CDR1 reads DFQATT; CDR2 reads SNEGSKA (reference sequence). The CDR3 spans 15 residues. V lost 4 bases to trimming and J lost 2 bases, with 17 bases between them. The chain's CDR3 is CSAIDALGGQETQYF. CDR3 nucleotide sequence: TGCAGTGCTATCGACGCTCTCGGAGGACAAGAGACCCAGTACTTC.

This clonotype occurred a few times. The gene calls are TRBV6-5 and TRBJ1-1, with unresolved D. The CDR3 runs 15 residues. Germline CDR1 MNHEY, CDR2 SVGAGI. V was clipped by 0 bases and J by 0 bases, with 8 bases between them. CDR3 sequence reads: CASSYSREMNTEAFF. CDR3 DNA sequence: TGTGCCAGCAGTTACTCGCGGGAGATGAACACTGAAGCTTTCTTT.

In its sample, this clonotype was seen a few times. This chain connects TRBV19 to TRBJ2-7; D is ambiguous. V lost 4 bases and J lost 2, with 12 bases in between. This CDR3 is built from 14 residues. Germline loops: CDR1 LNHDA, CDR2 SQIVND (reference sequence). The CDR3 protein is CASSTTLPPYEQYF. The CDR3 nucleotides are TGTGCCAGTAGTACCACTCTTCCGCCCTACGAGCAGTACTTC.

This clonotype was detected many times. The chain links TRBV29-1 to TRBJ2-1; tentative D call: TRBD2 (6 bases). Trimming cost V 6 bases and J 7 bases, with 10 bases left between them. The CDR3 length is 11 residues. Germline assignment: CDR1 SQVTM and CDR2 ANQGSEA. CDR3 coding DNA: TGCAGCGTAACTAGCAGGAATGAGCAGTTCTTC. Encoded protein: CSVTSRNEQFF.

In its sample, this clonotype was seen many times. In DNA, the CDR3 is TGTGCCAGCAGTTACTTGGGGAAAACCCAGTACTTC. Translating gives CASSYLGKTQYF. The rearrangement joins TRBV6-6 to TRBJ2-5; no reliable D call. The germline CDR1 and CDR2 sequences are MNHNY and SVGAGI (reference sequence). CDR3 length equals 12 residues. The germline V and J ends were trimmed by 1 base and 8 bases, with 8 bases remaining between them.

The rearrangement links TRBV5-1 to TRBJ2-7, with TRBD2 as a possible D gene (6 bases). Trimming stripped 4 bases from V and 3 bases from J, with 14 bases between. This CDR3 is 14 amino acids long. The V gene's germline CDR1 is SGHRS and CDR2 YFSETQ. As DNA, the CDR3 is TGCGCCAGCAGCGGACCGGGACTGTACTACGAGCAGTACTTC. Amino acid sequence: CASSGPGLYYEQYF.

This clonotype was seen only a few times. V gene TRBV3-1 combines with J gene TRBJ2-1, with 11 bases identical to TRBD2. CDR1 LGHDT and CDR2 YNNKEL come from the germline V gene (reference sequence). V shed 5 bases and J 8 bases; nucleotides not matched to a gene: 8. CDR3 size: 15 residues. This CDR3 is CASSKLAGVIDEQFF. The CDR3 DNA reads TGTGCCAGCAGCAAACTAGCGGGAGTTATCGATGAGCAGTTCTTC.

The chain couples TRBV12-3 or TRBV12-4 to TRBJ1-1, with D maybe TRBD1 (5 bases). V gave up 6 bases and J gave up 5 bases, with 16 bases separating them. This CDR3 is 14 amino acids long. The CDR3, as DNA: TGTGCCAGCAGATATTGGGGGGGTTTAACTGAAGCTTTCTTT. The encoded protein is CASRYWGGLTEAFF.

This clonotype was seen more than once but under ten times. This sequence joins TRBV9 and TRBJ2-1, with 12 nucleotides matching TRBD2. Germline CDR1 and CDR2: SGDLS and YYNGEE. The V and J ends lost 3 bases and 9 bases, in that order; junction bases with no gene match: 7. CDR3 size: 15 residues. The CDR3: CASSETSGSVGEQFF. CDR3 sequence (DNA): TGTGCCAGCAGCGAGACTAGCGGGAGTGTGGGTGAGCAGTTCTTC.

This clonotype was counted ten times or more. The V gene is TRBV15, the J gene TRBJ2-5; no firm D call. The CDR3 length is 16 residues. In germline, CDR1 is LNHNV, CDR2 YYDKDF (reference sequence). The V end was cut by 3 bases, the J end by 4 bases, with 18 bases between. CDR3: CATSSRRVGGRETQYF. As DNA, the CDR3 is TGTGCCACCAGCAGCCGCCGAGTGGGTGGTCGAGAGACCCAGTACTTC.

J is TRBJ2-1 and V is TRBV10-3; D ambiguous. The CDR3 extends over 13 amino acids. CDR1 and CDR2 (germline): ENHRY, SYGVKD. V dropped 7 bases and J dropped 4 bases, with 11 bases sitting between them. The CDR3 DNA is TGTGCCATCAAAAGCGACAATTACAATGAGCAGTTCTTC. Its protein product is CAIKSDNYNEQFF.